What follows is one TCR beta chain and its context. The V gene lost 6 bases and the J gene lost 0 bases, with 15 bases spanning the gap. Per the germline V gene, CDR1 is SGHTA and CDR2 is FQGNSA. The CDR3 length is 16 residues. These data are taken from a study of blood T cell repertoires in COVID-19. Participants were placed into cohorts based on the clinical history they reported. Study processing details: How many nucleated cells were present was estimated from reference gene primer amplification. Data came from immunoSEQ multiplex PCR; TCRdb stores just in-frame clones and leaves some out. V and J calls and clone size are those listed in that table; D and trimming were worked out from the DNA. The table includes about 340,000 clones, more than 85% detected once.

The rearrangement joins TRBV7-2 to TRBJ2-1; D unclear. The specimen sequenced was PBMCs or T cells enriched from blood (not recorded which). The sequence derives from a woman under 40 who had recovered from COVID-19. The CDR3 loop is CASRLPAIFSYNEQFF. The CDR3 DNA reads TGTGCCAGCAGACTACCGGCCATCTTCTCCTACAATGAGCAGTTCTTC.